This T cell receptor (beta chain) stems from a study of blood T cells in healthy people across ages. Primed by a sample-barcoded 5' primer and a J-beta primer mix, a second PCR proceeded for 7 to 11 cycles. MiXCR, run by TCRdb on the 5' RACE reads, gives a single entry per CDR3 protein. The table has roughly 800,000 distinct CDR3 sequences, 20% to 30% seen once. The CDR3 is 15 amino acids. Germline values: CDR1 SGHVS, CDR2 FNYEAQ. V gave up 0 bases and J gave up 4 bases, with 7 bases separating them. This clonotype has only a few counts. These same records also appear under a second study, on T cells of mothers and their children.

This chain uses TRBV7-6 with TRBJ1-6; D call uncertain. This TCR derives from a boy aged 10-17 years in good health. Sequences were obtained from blood. CDR3 DNA: TGTGCCAGCAGCTTAGCAGCAGCTTATAATTCACCCCTCCACTTT. This translates into CASSLAAAYNSPLHF. Looking up the rest from reference TRBV7-6 and TRBJ1-6 gives the full variable domain: GAGVSQSPRYKVTKRGQDVALRCDPISGHVSLYWYRQALGQGPEFLTYFNYEAQQDKSGLPNDRFSAERPEGSISTLTIQRTEQRDSAMYRCASSLAAAYNSPLHFGNGTRLTVT.